A single sample is the source of the 10 T cell receptor beta chains below, sequenced in a study of T cell responses to AZD1222 COVID-19 vaccine. The data were produced by immunoSEQ multiplex PCR, yet TCRdb's version contains in-frame clones alone and is incomplete. Of 150,000 to 200,000 clones in the sample, over 70% are singletons; the top ten hold 2.7%. This sample comprised peripheral blood, obtained on day 0 of MenACWY control vaccination. These receptors were obtained from an adult in good health.

This clone was seen a handful of times. Other DNA sequences of this sample code for an identical CDR3. The rearrangement uses TRBV19 and TRBJ1-1, with D maybe TRBD1 (5 bases). The length of the CDR3 is 13 residues. The germline V gene has CDR1 LNHDA and CDR2 SQIVND (reference sequence). V was cut by 6 bases and J by 0 bases, with 8 bases left in between. The CDR3 coding sequence is TGTGCCAGTAGCGGGACTTTGAACACTGAAGCTTTCTTT. Translation: CASSGTLNTEAFF. The full variable domain, its missing parts supplied by reference TRBV19 and TRBJ1-1, is DGGITQSPKYLFRKEGQNVTLSCEQNLNHDAMYWYRQDPGQGLRLIYYSQIVNDFQKGDIAEGYSVSREKKESFPLTVTSAQKNPTAFYLCASSGTLNTEAFFGQGTRLTVV.

The V gene is TRBV29-1, the J gene TRBJ1-1, with D perhaps TRBD1 (6 bases). CDR3 size: 11 residues. Germline V gene sequence: CDR1 SQVTM, CDR2 ANQGSEA. V gave up 6 bases and J gave up 8 bases, with 13 bases separating them. The CDR3 sequence is CSVRTGTEAFF. CDR3 sequence (DNA): TGCAGCGTCCGAACCGGGACAGAAGCTTTCTTT.

This clone has only one observation. V usage is TRBV27 and J usage is TRBJ2-3; possibly TRBD2 for D (5 bases). This CDR3 region has 19 residues. The germline V gene encodes CDR1 MNHEY and CDR2 SMNVEV (reference sequence). V lost 3 bases and J 0 bases, leaving 22 bases between the germline ends. The CDR3 protein is CASSLGSAAVYTSTDTQYF. CDR3 bases: TGTGCCAGCAGTTTGGGGTCAGCGGCAGTCTACACTAGCACAGATACGCAGTATTTT.

J is TRBJ1-1 and V is TRBV5-1, with D possibly matching TRBD1 (5 bases). CDR3 length equals 13 residues. V was trimmed by 4 bases and J by 3 bases, leaving 10 bases between them. The germline CDR1 and CDR2 sequences are SGHRS and YFSETQ. Here the CDR3 reads CASSEGPYTEAFF. The CDR3 nucleotides are TGCGCCAGCAGCGAGGGACCCTACACTGAAGCTTTCTTT.

The chain employs TRBV28 and TRBJ2-7, with TRBD2 identical over 8 bases. The CDR3 covers 13 residues. V shed 7 bases, J shed 3 bases, and the junction held 5 bases outside the gene matches. The germline CDR1 and CDR2 sequences are MDHEN and SYDVKM. In DNA, the CDR3 is TGTGCCAGCAAGAGACTAGCGAACTACGAGCAGTACTTC. It specifies CASKRLANYEQYF.

The CDR3 DNA reads TGTGCCAGCCAAGGGGGGGGCCCTAACGGTGAGCAGTTCTTC. This codes for CASQGGGPNGEQFF. This rearrangement joins TRBV28 to TRBJ2-1; possibly TRBD2 for D (7 bases). The CDR3 totals 14 residues. Trimming shortened V by 8 bases and J by 9 bases, and 20 bases separated the two germline ends. Per germline, CDR1 MDHEN and CDR2 SYDVKM.

The genes are TRBV29-1 and TRBJ1-1; 7 positions match TRBD1. The CDR3 covers 12 residues. Germline lookup yields CDR1 SQVTM and CDR2 ANQGSEA. V was clipped by 0 bases and J by 11 bases; unmatched bases: 6. CDR3 coding DNA: TGCAGCGTTGAAGACTGGACAGGTCTTGCTTTCTTT. Encoded protein: CSVEDWTGLAFF. Combining the CDR3 with reference TRBV29-1 and TRBJ1-1 gives the whole variable domain SAVISQKPSRDICQRGTSLTIQCQVDSQVTMMFWYRQQPGQSLTLIATANQGSEATYESGFVIDKFPISRPNLTFSTLTVSNMSPEDSSIYLCSVEDWTGLAFFGQGTRLTVV.

V is TRBV7-2 and J is TRBJ2-3; a possible D gene is TRBD2 (6 bases). Trimming removed 5 bases from V and 1 base from J, with 10 bases in between. Germline CDR1 is SGHTA and CDR2 is FQGNSA. The CDR3 extends over 14 amino acids. The CDR3 region is CASSPTRGTDTQYF. For the CDR3, the DNA is TGTGCCAGCAGCCCGACTAGGGGCACAGATACGCAGTATTTT.

The V call is TRBV9, the J call TRBJ1-2; 11 nucleotides match TRBD1. Trimming removed 7 bases from V and 7 bases from J; junction bases left unmatched: 6. The CDR3 consists of 13 residues. CDR1 and CDR2 (germline): SGDLS, YYNGEE. The CDR3 reads CASRPGQGGGYTF. CDR3 DNA sequence: TGTGCCAGCCGACCGGGACAGGGGGGTGGCTACACCTTC.

This CDR3 is CASRSGTGGSYEQFF. The CDR3 nucleotides are TGTGCCAGCAGATCAGGGACAGGGGGGAGCTATGAGCAGTTCTTC. The chain employs TRBV6-5 and TRBJ2-1; 11 nucleotides align to TRBD1. Germline lookup yields CDR1 MNHEY and CDR2 SVGAGI. The CDR3 covers 15 residues. Losses at the gene ends were 6 bases for V and 8 bases for J; bases not matched to a gene: 9.